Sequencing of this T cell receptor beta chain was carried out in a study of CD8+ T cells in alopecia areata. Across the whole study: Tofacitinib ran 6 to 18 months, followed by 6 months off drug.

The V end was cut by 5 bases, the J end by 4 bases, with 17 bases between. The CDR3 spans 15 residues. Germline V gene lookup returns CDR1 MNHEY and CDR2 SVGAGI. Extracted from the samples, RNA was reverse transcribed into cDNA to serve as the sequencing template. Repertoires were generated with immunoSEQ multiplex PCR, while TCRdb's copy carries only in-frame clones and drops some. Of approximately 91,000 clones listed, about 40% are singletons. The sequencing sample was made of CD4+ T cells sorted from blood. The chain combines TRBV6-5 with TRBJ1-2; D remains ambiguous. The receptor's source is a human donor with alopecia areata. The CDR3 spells CASSQSLGRIYGYTF. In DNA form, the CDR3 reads TGTGCCAGCAGTCAGAGCCTAGGACGGATCTATGGCTACACCTTC.